Presented here are 7 T cell receptor beta chains from one specimen sequenced in a study of blood T cell repertoires in COVID-19. Some clones are missing from TCRdb's copy, which holds only in-frame ones; the method was immunoSEQ multiplex PCR. The sample lists 390,000 or so clones; 80% to 90% were seen once. Input material: peripheral blood. Receptors originate from a woman aged 25 to 39 with active or convalescent COVID-19.

The V gene is TRBV18, the J gene TRBJ2-7; TRBD1 matches at 9 bases. Looked up from germline, CDR1 is KGHSH and CDR2 is LQKENI. The CDR3 is made up of 16 amino acids. Losses at the gene ends were 3 bases for V and 4 bases for J; bases not matched to a gene: 10. CDR3 amino acids: CASSPGTGLSSYEQYF. Written as DNA, the CDR3 is TGTGCCAGCTCACCCGGGACAGGGTTGAGCTCTTACGAGCAGTACTTC.

V usage is TRBV5-1 and J usage is TRBJ2-3; 8 bases line up with TRBD2. Trimming at V came to 7 bases and at J to 1 base, leaving 5 bases not matched to a gene. Germline V CDR1 and CDR2: SGHRS, YFSETQ. There are 14 residues in the CDR3. In nucleotides, the CDR3 is TGCGCCAGCGGCCGGGAGGGGGGCACAGATACGCAGTATTTT. Protein product: CASGREGGTDTQYF.

Written as DNA, the CDR3 is TGTGCCTGGACCCAACAGGGATTTGGCTACACCTTC. Translating it yields CAWTQQGFGYTF. V and J are TRBV30 and TRBJ1-2, with TRBD1 as a possible D gene (6 bases). Trimming took 4 bases from V and 7 from J, leaving 13 bases between them. Germline-derived CDR1 and CDR2 are GTSNPN and SVGIG (reference sequence). The CDR3 runs 12 residues. Looking up the rest from reference TRBV30 and TRBJ1-2 gives the full variable domain: SQTIHQWPATLVQPVGSPLSLECTVEGTSNPNLYWYRQAAGRGLQLLFYSVGIGQISSEVPQNLSASRPQDRQFILSSKKLLLSDSGFYLCAWTQQGFGYTFGSGTRLTVV.

The V call is TRBV7-2, the J call TRBJ2-4; 7 positions agree with TRBD2. With 5 bases clipped from V and 8 bases from J, the junction kept 6 bases outside the gene matches. Germline V CDR1 and CDR2: SGHTA, FQGNSA. The CDR3 covers 13 residues. CDR3 region: CASSTPGGDIQYF. The CDR3 coding sequence is TGTGCCAGCAGCACCCCGGGAGGAGACATTCAGTACTTC. Full variable domain (rest looked up from reference TRBV7-2 and TRBJ2-4): GAGVSQSPSNKVTEKGKDVELRCDPISGHTALYWYRQSLGQGLEFLIYFQGNSAPDKSGLPSDRFSAERTGGSVSTLTIQRTQQEDSAVYLCASSTPGGDIQYFGAGTRLSVL.

This chain uses TRBV5-4 with TRBJ2-3; D might be TRBD2 (6 bases). The germline V gene encodes CDR1 SGHNT and CDR2 YYREEE (reference sequence). V dropped 3 bases and J dropped 0 bases, with 11 bases sitting between them. The CDR3 runs 15 residues. The CDR3 here is CASSYAGTSTDTQYF. CDR3 nucleotides: TGTGCCAGCAGCTACGCCGGGACTAGCACAGATACGCAGTATTTT.

The chain recombines TRBV5-1 with TRBJ1-1; a possible D gene is TRBD1 (5 bases). Per the germline V gene, CDR1 is SGHRS and CDR2 is YFSETQ. Deletions cut 2 bases from V and 1 base from J, with 12 bases between. This CDR3 is 15 amino acids long. CDR3 in DNA: TGCGCCAGCAGCTTACCGGGACTTGGGAACACTGAAGCTTTCTTT. Protein: CASSLPGLGNTEAFF.

The CDR3 bases are TGTGCCAGCAGCTTGACGGCAGGGGCCTCCTACGAGCAGTACTTC. This encodes CASSLTAGASYEQYF. The chain recombines TRBV5-4 with TRBJ2-7, with D possibly matching TRBD1 (6 bases). Germline lookup yields CDR1 SGHNT and CDR2 YYREEE (reference sequence). The CDR3 runs 15 residues. Trimming took off 1 base at V and 0 bases at J, with 11 bases between the two ends.